The source of this TCR beta chain is a study of cytomegalovirus exposure and HLA in healthy donors. Study results and caveats: Across donors, presence/absence analyses took sequencing depth to be roughly uniform.

The germline gives CDR1 MNHNS, CDR2 SASEGT. Trimming shortened V by 5 bases and J by 1 base, and 5 bases separated the two germline ends. The CDR3 consists of 12 residues. Primers included in the PCR were 60 Vbeta and 13 Jbeta primers. Data came from immunoSEQ multiplex PCR; TCRdb stores just in-frame clones and leaves some out. The sample consists of over 150,000 clones, around 80% of them appearing once. This clone was picked up a small number of times. What it binds is not known. This clonotype originated in a man aged 40-49 years in good health and CMV-seronegative. The sample comprised PBMCs. The V call is TRBV6-1, the J call TRBJ1-2; unclear D gene. CDR3 sequence (DNA): TGTGCCAGCAGTCAGATTAACTATGGCTACACCTTC. Translation gives CASSQINYGYTF.